Listed here is a single T cell receptor beta chain. The data were obtained in a study of T cell responses to AZD1222 COVID-19 vaccine. The CDR3 loop spans 13 amino acids. J was trimmed by 8 bases and V by 6 bases; bases with no gene match: 6. The data were produced by immunoSEQ multiplex PCR, yet TCRdb's version contains in-frame clones alone and is incomplete. The profile covers 120,000 or so clones, with around 92% appearing a single time and 3.5% to 5% taken by the ten largest. This chain uses TRBV12-3 or TRBV12-4 with TRBJ1-4; 7 nucleotides match TRBD1. The TCR sequence derives from an adult in good health. The starting material was peripheral blood, obtained on day 0 of AZD1222 vaccination. The CDR3 bases are TGTGCCAGCAGCCCGGGAGGGGGCGAAAAACTGTTTTTT. Amino acids: CASSPGGGEKLFF.